The T cell receptor (beta chain) under discussion was sequenced for a study of OX40 agonist ivuxolimab in advanced cancers. About the research overall: Hepatocellular carcinoma, melanoma, renal cell or head and neck cancer affected the dose-escalation patients.

TCRdb's table, derived via immunoSEQ multiplex PCR, lists solely in-frame clones and lacks some. The data show 70,000 to 85,000 clones, 94% seen once. V shed 6 bases and J shed 2 bases, with 17 bases lying between them. The CDR3 is 15 amino acids. Germline V gene data show CDR1 as KGHSH and CDR2 as LQKENI. The chain uses TRBV18 and TRBJ2-7; possible D gene TRBD1, 5 bases. The sample was CD4+ or CD8+ T cells sorted from blood, taken in a trial of the OX40 agonist ivuxolimab. This receptor was identified in an adult with an advanced solid tumor such as melanoma, head and neck, liver or kidney cancer. Here the CDR3 DNA reads TGTGCCAGCTCTCATACCTCAGGGTCGGCCTACGAGCAGTACTTC. Its translation is CASSHTSGSAYEQYF. The complete variable domain, with remaining parts taken from reference TRBV18 and TRBJ2-7, reads NAGVMQNPRHLVRRRGQEARLRCSPMKGHSHVYWYRQLPEEGLKFMVYLQKENIIDESGMPKERFSAEFPKEGPSILRIQQVVRGDSAAYFCASSHTSGSAYEQYFGPGTRLTVT.